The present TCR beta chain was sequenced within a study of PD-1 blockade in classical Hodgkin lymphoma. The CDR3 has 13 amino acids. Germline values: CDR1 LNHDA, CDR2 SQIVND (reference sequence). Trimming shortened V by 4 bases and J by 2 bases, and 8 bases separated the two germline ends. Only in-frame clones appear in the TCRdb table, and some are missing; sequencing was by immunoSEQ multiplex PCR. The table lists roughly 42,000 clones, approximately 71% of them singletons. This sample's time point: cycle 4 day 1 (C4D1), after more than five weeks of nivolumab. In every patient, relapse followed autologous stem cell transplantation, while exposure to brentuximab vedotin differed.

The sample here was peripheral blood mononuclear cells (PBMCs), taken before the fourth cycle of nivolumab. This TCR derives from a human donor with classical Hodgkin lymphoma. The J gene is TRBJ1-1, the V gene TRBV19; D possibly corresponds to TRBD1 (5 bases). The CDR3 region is CASSTGLNTEAFF. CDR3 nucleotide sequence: TGTGCCAGTAGTACAGGGCTCAACACTGAAGCTTTCTTT.